This T cell receptor beta chain appears in the sequencing data of a study of PD-1 blockade in classical Hodgkin lymphoma. The method was immunoSEQ multiplex PCR; TCRdb's version includes in-frame clones alone and lacks a portion of them. The sample has about 7,800 clones, about 86% seen once; the top ten hold 22%. V dropped 3 bases and J dropped 3 bases, with 8 bases sitting between them. The CDR3 is 13 amino acids. Germline loops: CDR1 MNHEY, CDR2 SVGAGI. Study-wide results and limits: Newly diagnosed patients and complete responders had comparable diversity at baseline. Reports described newly diagnosed patients as having lower baseline TCR diversity than healthy donors. The drivers behind the repertoire differences, possibly disease activity or prior therapy, remain undefined.

Notes on this clone: The antigen remains unidentified.

Every patient had relapsed following autologous stem cell transplantation, and cohorts differed in brentuximab vedotin exposure. Thawed PBMCs supplied CD8+ T cells via magnetic negative selection. Best responses included complete response and partial response; otherwise, the best response was progressive disease. The chain couples TRBV6-5 to TRBJ1-2; no clear D. This sequence was found in a human donor with classical Hodgkin lymphoma. Sequenced material: CD8+ T cells from blood, taken at baseline. CDR3: CASSYGKYYGYTF. CDR3 in DNA: TGTGCCAGCAGTTATGGAAAATACTATGGCTACACCTTC.